The clone carrying this TCR beta chain was seen a single time. The antigen is not known. The data were produced by immunoSEQ multiplex PCR, yet TCRdb's version contains in-frame clones alone and is incomplete. The sample yields fewer than 300,000 clones, more than 75% seen once. The data stem from a study of cytomegalovirus exposure and HLA in healthy donors. Losses at the gene ends were 3 bases for V and 6 bases for J; bases not matched to a gene: 13. Germline-derived CDR1 and CDR2 are SGHTA and FQGTGA. The CDR3 sequence is 16 residues long. General observations from the study: Most TCR sequences were seen very rarely across donors, but some public TCRs occurred in many. First-cohort TCR clusters were later found to tend to co-occur in the 120 validation repertoires.

The specimen was PBMCs. The receptor was derived from a young woman in good health and CMV-seronegative. The rearrangement uses TRBV7-3 and TRBJ1-2, with TRBD1 matching over 7 bases. The CDR3 here is CASSFDGLTGFNGYTF. The CDR3 DNA reads as TGTGCCAGCAGCTTCGACGGCCTGACAGGGTTTAATGGCTACACCTTC.